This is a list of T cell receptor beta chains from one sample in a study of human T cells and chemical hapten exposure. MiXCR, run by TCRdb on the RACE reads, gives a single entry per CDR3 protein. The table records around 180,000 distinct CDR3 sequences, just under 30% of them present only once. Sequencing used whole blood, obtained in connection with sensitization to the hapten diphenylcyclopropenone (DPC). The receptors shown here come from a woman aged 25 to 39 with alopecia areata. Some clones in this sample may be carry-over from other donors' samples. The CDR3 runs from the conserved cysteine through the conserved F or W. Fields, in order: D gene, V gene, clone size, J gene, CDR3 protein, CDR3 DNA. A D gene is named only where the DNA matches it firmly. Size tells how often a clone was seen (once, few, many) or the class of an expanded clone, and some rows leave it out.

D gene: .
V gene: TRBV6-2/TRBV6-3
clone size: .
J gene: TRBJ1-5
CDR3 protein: CASSYQTVNQPQHF
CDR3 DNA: TGTGCCAGCAGTTACCAGACGGTCAATCAGCCCCAGCATTTT

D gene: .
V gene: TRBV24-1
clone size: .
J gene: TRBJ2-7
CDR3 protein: CATSDLPHGEQYF
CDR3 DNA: TGTGCCACCAGTGATTTGCCCCACGGCGAGCAGTACTTC

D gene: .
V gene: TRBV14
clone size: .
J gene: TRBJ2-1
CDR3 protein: CASSPTGTGWDNEQFF
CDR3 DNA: TGTGCCAGCAGCCCTACCGGCACAGGATGGGACAATGAGCAGTTCTTC

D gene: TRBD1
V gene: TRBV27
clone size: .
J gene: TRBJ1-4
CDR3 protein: CASRTGNTFNEKLFF
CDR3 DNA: TGTGCCAGCCGGACAGGGAACACCTTTAATGAAAAACTGTTTTTT

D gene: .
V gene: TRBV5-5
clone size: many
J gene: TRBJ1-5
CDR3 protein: CASSLDGYNQPQHF
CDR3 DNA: TGTGCCAGCAGCTTGGACGGATACAATCAGCCCCAGCATTTT

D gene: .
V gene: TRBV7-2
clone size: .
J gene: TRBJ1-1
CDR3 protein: CASSLVGARTEAFF
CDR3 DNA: TGTGCCAGCAGCTTAGTAGGGGCGAGGACTGAAGCTTTCTTT

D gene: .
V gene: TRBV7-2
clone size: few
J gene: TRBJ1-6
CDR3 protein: CASSLDPGAGSPLHF
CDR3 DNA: TGTGCCAGCAGCTTAGATCCGGGGGCAGGTTCACCCCTCCACTTT

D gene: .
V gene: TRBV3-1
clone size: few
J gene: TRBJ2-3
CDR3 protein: CASSQDLGVTDTQYF
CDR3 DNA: TGTGCCAGCAGCCAAGATCTTGGGGTCACAGATACGCAGTATTTT

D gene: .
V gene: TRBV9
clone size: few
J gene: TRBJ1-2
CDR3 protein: CASSPGNYGYTF
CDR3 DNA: TGTGCCAGCAGTCCGGGGAACTATGGCTACACCTTC

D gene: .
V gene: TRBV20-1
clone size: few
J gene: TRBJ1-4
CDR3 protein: CSATDSPNEKLFF
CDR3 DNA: TGCAGTGCTACGGACAGCCCTAATGAAAAACTGTTTTTT

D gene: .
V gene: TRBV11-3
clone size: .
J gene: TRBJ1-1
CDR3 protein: CASKKALGNTEAFF
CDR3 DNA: TGTGCCAGCAAAAAGGCCCTGGGGAACACTGAAGCTTTCTTT

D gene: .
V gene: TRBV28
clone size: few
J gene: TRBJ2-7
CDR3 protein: CASSPTVLYEQYF
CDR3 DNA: TGTGCCAGCAGTCCGACAGTTCTCTACGAGCAGTACTTC

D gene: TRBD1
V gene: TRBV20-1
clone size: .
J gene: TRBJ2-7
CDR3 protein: CSATRQGGTIRYF
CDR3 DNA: TGCAGTGCTACCAGACAGGGTGGTACTATTCGGTACTTC

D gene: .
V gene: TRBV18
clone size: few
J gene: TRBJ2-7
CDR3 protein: CASSSAGSGSYEQYF
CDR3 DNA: TGTGCCAGCTCATCTGCTGGGTCCGGGTCCTACGAGCAGTACTTC

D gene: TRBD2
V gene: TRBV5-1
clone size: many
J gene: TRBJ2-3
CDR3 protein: CASSLRGVGTDTQYF
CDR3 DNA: TGCGCCAGCAGCTTGCGGGGGGTCGGCACAGATACGCAGTATTTT

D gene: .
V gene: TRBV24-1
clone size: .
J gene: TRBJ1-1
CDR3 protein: CATSGGSNTEAFF
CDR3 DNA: TGTGCCACCAGTGGGGGTTCGAACACTGAAGCTTTCTTT

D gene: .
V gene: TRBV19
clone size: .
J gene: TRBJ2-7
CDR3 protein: CASSIMGQLAVEQYF
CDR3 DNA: TGTGCCAGTAGTATAATGGGACAACTCGCGGTGGAGCAGTACTTC

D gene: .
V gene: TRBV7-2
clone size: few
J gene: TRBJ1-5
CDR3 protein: CASSLVFGRNGNQPQHF
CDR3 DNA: TGTGCCAGCAGCTTAGTGTTTGGGCGGAATGGCAATCAGCCCCAGCATTTT

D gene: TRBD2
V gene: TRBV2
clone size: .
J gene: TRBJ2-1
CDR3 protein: CASSASGYEQFF
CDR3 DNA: TGTGCCAGCAGCGCTAGCGGTTATGAGCAGTTCTTC

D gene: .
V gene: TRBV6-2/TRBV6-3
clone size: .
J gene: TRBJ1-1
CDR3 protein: CASSIPRGWAFF
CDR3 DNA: TGTGCCAGCAGTATCCCGAGGGGTTGGGCTTTCTTT

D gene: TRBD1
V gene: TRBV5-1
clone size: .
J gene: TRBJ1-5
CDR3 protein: CASSPGQTNQPQHF
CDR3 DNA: TGCGCCAGCAGCCCGGGACAGACGAATCAGCCCCAGCATTTT

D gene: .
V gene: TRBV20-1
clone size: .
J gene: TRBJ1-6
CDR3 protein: CSARDLQSYNSPLHF
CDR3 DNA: TGCAGTGCTAGAGATCTGCAGAGTTATAATTCACCCCTCCACTTT

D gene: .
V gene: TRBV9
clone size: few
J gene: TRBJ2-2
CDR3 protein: CASSVDPKTGELFF
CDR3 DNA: TGTGCCAGCAGCGTAGACCCCAAGACCGGGGAGCTGTTTTTT

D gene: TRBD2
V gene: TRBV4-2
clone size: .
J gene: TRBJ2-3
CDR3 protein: CASSQAAGTLAGDADTQYF
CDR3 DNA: TGTGCCAGCAGCCAAGCGGCCGGCACCTTAGCGGGAGATGCTGATACGCAGTATTTT

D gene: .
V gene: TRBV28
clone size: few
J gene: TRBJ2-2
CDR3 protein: CASSQGARDTGELFF
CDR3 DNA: TGTGCCAGCAGTCAGGGTGCTAGGGACACCGGGGAGCTGTTTTTT

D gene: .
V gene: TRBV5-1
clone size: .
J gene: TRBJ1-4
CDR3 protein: CASSLTTENEKLFF
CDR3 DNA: TGCGCCAGCAGCCTCACGACAGAGAATGAAAAACTGTTTTTT

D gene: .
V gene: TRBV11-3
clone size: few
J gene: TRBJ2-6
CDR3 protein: CASSAPGSGYSGANVLTF
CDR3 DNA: TGTGCCAGCAGCGCACCAGGGTCGGGATACTCTGGGGCCAACGTCCTGACTTTC

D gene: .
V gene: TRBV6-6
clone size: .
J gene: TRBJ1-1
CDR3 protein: CASSPLRGVGTNTEAFF
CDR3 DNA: TGTGCCAGCAGCCCACTGCGGGGGGTGGGAACAAACACTGAAGCTTTCTTT

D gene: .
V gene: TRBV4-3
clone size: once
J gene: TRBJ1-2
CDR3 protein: CASSQVGGAHYGYTF
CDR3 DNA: TGCGCCAGCAGCCAAGTCGGGGGGGCCCACTATGGCTACACCTTC

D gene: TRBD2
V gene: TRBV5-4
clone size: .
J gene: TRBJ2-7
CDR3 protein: CASSPSGTSEQYF
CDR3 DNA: TGTGCCAGCAGCCCGAGCGGGACTAGTGAGCAGTACTTC